This note documents a single T cell receptor (beta chain) sequence. A single record per CDR3 protein comes from TCRdb applying MiXCR to the 5' RACE reads. The profile covers just over 450,000 distinct CDR3 sequences, with 14% appearing a single time and over 0.5% taken by the ten largest. The entry originates in a study of identical twins. These same data were also listed under a study on yellow fever vaccine responses in identical twins.

Sequencing used CD4+ T cells sorted from blood. This TCR was recovered from a woman aged 18-29 years in good health.

The CDR3 sequence is CASSLTTGLYEQYF. The CDR3 DNA follows: TGTGCCAGCAGCTTAACCACAGGGCTCTACGAGCAGTACTTC. The chain carries TRBV7-2 and TRBJ2-7, with a tentative D call TRBD1 (6 bases). Looked up from germline, CDR1 is SGHTA and CDR2 is FQGNSA. The CDR3 covers 14 residues. Deletions cut 2 bases from V and 3 bases from J, with 11 bases between.